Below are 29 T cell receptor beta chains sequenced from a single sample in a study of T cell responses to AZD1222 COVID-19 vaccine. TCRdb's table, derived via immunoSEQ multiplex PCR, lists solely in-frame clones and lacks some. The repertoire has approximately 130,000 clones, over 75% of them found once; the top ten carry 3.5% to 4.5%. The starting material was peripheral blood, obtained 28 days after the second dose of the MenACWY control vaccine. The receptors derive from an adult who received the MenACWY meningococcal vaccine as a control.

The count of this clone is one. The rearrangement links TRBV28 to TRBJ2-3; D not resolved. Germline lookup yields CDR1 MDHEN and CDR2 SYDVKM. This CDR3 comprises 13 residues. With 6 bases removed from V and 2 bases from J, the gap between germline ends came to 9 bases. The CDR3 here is CASRLTLTDTQYF. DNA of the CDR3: TGTGCCAGCAGGCTAACTCTCACAGATACGCAGTATTTT.

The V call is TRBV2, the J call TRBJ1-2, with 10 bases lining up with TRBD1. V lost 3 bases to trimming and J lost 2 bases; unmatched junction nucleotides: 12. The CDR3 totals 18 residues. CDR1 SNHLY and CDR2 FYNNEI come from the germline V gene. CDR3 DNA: TGTGCCAGCAGTGAGTGGCCCGGGACAGGGGACGACAACTATGGCTACACCTTC. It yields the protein CASSEWPGTGDDNYGYTF.

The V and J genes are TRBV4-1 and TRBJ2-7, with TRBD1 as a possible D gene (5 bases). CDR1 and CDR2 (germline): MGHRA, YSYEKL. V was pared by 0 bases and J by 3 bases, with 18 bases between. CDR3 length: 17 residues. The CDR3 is CASSQDGIRGLNYEQYF. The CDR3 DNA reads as TGCGCCAGCAGCCAAGATGGGATTAGGGGCTTAAACTACGAGCAGTACTTC.

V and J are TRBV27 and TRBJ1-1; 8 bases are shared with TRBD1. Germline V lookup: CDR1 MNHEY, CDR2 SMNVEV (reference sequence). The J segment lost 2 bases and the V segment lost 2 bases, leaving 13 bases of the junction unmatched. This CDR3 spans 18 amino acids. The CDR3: CASSLGDRPRAFNTEAFF. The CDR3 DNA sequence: TGTGCCAGCAGTTTAGGGGACAGGCCTCGAGCTTTTAACACTGAAGCTTTCTTT.

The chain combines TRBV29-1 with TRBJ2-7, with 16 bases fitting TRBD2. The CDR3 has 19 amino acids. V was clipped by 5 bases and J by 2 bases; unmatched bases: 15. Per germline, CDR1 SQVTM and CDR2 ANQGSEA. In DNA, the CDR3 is TGCAGCGTTAGGGGGCAGGGGACTAGCGGGAGGGCCGTCGCCTACGAGCAGTACTTC. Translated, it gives CSVRGQGTSGRAVAYEQYF.

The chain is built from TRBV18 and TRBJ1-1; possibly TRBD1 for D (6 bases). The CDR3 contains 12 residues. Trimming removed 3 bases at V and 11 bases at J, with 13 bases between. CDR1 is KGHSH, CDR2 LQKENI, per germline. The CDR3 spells CASSPGTPEAFF. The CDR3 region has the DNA TGTGCCAGCTCACCCGGGACACCGGAGGCTTTCTTT.

CDR3: CASSREVYGYTF. The CDR3 DNA sequence: TGTGCCAGCAGCCGGGAAGTTTATGGCTACACCTTC. The rearrangement joins TRBV7-9 to TRBJ1-2; D is undetermined. The CDR3 consists of 12 residues. Trimming shortened V by 5 bases and J by 5 bases, and 9 bases separated the two germline ends. The V gene's germline CDR1 is SEHNR and CDR2 FQNEAQ (reference sequence).

The CDR3 sequence: CASSLAGTYNEQFF. CDR3 in DNA: TGTGCCAGCAGCTTAGCGGGGACCTACAATGAGCAGTTCTTC. The rearrangement joins TRBV11-2 to TRBJ2-1, with D possibly TRBD2 on 5 matching bases. Germline values: CDR1 SGHAT, CDR2 FQNNGV. The CDR3 runs to 14 residues. Trimming pared 1 base from V and 2 bases from J, leaving 6 bases between.

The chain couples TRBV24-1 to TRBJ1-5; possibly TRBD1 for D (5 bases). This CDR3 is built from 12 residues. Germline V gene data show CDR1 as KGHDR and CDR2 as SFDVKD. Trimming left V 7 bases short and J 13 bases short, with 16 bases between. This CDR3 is CATSQRDPLQHF. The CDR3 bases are TGTGCCACCAGCCAGCGGGACCCACTTCAGCATTTT.

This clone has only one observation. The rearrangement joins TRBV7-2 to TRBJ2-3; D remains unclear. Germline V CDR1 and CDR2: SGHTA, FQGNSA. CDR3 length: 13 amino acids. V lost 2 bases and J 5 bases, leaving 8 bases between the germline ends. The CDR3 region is CASSLLREDTQYF. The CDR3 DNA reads TGTGCCAGCAGCTTATTAAGGGAAGATACGCAGTATTTT.

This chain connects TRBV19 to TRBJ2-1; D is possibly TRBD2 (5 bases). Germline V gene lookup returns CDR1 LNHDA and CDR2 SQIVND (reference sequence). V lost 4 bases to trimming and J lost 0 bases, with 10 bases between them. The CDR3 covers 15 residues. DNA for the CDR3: TGTGCCAGTAGTACTCTAGGGAGCTCCTACAATGAGCAGTTCTTC. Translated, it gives CASSTLGSSYNEQFF.

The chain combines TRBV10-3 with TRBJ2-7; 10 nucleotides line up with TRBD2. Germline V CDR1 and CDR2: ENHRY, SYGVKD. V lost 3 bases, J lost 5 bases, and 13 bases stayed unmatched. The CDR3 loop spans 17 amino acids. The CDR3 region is CAISDHWSSGSGNEQYF. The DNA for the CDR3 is TGTGCCATCAGTGATCACTGGTCTAGCGGGAGTGGAAACGAGCAGTACTTC.

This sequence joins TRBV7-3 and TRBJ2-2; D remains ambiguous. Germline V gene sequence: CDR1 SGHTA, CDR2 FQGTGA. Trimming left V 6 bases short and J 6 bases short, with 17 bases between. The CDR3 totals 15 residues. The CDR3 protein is CASSYTSGVPGELFF. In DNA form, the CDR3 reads TGTGCCAGCAGTTACACAAGTGGGGTCCCCGGGGAGCTGTTTTTT.

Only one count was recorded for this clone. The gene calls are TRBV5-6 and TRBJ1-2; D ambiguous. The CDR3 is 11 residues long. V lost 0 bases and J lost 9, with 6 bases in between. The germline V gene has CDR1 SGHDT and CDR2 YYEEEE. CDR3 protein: CASSLVGSYTF. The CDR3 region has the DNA TGTGCCAGCAGCTTGGTGGGGAGCTACACCTTC.

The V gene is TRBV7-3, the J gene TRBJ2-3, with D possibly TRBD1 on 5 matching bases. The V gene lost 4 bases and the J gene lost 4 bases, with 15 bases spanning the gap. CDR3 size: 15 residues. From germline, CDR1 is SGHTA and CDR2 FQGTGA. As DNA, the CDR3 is TGTGCCAGCAGCTCGACTGTCACAGGTTCAGATACGCAGTATTTT. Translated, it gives CASSSTVTGSDTQYF. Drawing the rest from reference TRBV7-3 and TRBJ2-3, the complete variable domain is GAGVSQTPSNKVTEKGKYVELRCDPISGHTALYWYRQSLGQGPEFLIYFQGTGAADDSGLPNDRFFAVRPEGSVSTLKIQRTERGDSAVYLCASSSTVTGSDTQYFGPGTRLTVL.

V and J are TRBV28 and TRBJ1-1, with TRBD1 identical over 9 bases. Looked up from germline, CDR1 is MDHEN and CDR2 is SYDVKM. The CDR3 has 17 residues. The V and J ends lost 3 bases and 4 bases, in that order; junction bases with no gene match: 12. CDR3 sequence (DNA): TGTGCCAGCAGTTTCATCCGGGGACAGGGATTTCTCACTGAAGCTTTCTTT. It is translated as CASSFIRGQGFLTEAFF.

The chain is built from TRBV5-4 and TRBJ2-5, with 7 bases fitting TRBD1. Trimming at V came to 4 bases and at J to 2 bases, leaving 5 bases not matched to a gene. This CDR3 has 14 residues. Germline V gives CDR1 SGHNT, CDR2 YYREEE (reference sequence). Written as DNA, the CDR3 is TGTGCCAGCAGCCCACGACAGGGTCAAGAGACCCAGTACTTC. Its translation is CASSPRQGQETQYF.

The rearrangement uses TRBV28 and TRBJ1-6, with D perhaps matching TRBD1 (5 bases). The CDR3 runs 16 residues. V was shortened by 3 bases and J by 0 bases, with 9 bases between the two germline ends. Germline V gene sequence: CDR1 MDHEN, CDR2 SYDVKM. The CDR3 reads CASSFLGDSYNSPLHF. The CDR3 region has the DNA TGTGCCAGCAGTTTCCTGGGGGACTCCTATAATTCACCCCTCCACTTT. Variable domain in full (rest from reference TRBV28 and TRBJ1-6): DVKVTQSSRYLVKRTGEKVFLECVQDMDHENMFWYRQDPGLGLRLIYFSYDVKMKEKGDIPEGYSVSREKKERFSLILESASTNQTSMYLCASSFLGDSYNSPLHFGNGTRLTVT.

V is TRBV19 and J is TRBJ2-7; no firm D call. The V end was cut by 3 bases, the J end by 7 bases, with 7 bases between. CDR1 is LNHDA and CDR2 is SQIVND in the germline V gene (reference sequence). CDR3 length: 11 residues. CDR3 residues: CASSMLGEQYF. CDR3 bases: TGTGCCAGTAGTATGCTGGGTGAGCAGTACTTC. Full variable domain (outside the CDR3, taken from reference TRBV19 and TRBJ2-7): DGGITQSPKYLFRKEGQNVTLSCEQNLNHDAMYWYRQDPGQGLRLIYYSQIVNDFQKGDIAEGYSVSREKKESFPLTVTSAQKNPTAFYLCASSMLGEQYFGPGTRLTVT.

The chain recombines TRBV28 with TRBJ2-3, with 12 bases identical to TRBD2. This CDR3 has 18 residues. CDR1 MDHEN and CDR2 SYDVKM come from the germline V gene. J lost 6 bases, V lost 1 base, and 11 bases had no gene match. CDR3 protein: CASSLYDPSGGARDTQYF. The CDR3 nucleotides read TGTGCCAGCAGTTTATATGACCCTAGCGGGGGGGCAAGGGATACGCAGTATTTT.

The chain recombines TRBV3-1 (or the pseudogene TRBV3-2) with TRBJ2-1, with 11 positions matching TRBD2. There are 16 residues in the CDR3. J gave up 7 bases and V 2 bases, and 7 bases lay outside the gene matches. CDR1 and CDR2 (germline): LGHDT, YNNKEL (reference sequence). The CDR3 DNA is TGTGCCAGCAGCCAAAACTTAGCGGGGGGGCGGAATGAGCAGTTCTTC. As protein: CASSQNLAGGRNEQFF.

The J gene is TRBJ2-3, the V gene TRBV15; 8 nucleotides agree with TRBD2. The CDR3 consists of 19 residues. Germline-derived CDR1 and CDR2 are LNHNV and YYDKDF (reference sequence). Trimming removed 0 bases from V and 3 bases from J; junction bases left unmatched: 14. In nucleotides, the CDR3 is TGTGCCACCAGCAGAGATCAGGGTAGCGGGAAGGGCTCGACAGATACGCAGTATTTT. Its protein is CATSRDQGSGKGSTDTQYF.

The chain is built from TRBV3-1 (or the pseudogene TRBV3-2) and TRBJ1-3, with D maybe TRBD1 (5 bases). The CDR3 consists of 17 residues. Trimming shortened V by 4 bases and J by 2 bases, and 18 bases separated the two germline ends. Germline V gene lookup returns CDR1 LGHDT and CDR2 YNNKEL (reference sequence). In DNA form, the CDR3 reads TGTGCCAGCAGCCCACTAGGTTTGGGGGGGGCTGGAAACACCATATATTTT. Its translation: CASSPLGLGGAGNTIYF.

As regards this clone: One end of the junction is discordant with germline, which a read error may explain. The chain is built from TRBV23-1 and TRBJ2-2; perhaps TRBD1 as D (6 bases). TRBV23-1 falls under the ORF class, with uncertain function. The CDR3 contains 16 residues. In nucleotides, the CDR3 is TGCGCCCGCAGTCGGCCGGGACATCTGAACACCGGGGAGCTGTTTTTT. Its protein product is CARSRPGHLNTGELFF.

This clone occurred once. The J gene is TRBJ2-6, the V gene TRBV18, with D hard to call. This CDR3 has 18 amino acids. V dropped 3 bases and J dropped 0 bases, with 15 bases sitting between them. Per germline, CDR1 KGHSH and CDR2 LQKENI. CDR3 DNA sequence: TGTGCCAGCTCACCCTCCCCGGATGCCCTCTCTGGGGCCAACGTCCTGACTTTC. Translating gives CASSPSPDALSGANVLTF.

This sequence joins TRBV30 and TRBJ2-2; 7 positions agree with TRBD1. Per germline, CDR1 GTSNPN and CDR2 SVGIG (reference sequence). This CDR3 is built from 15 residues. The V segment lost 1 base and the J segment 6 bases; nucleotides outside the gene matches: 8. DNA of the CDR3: TGTGCCTGGAGTGGCTCTCCAAGGGGGCCCGGGGAGCTGTTTTTT. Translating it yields CAWSGSPRGPGELFF. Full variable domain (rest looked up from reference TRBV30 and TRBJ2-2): SQTIHQWPATLVQPVGSPLSLECTVEGTSNPNLYWYRQAAGRGLQLLFYSVGIGQISSEVPQNLSASRPQDRQFILSSKKLLLSDSGFYLCAWSGSPRGPGELFFGEGSRLTVL.

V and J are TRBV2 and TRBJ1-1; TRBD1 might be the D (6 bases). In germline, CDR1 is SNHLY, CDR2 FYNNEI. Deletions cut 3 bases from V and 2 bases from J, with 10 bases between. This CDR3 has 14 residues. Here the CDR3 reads CASSDGQFNTEAFF. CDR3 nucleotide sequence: TGTGCCAGCAGTGATGGACAGTTCAACACTGAAGCTTTCTTT.

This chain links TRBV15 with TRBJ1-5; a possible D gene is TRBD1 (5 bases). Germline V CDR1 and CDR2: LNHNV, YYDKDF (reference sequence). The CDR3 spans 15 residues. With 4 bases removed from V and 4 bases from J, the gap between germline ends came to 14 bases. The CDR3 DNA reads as TGTGCCACCAGCAATGGGGACCGCCGGAATCAGCCCCAGCATTTT. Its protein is CATSNGDRRNQPQHF.

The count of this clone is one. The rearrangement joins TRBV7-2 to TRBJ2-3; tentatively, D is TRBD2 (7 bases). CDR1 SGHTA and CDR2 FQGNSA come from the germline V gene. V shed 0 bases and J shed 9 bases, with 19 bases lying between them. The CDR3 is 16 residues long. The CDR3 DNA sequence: TGTGCCAGCAGCTTAGCGGAGGGGGGGCCTCATGGGACGCAGTATTTT. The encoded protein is CASSLAEGGPHGTQYF.